One TCR beta chain is described in this entry. The target antigen is unknown. Sequencing used immunoSEQ multiplex PCR; TCRdb keeps in-frame clones, though not all of them. The sample has some 130,000 clones, 80% to 90% seen once. CDR1 SGHDN and CDR2 FVKESK come from the germline V gene. The CDR3 extends over 16 amino acids. V was trimmed by 3 bases and J by 5 bases, leaving 16 bases between them. The record originates from a study of cytomegalovirus exposure and HLA in healthy donors. Study-wide context: The 120 or so validation repertoires and the approximately 630 first-cohort repertoires shared a platform, a later analysis reported. Findings and limits, study-wide: The authors listed about 170 TCR beta chains as cytomegalovirus-associated. A later analysis found first-cohort TCR clusters tended to co-occur in the 90 to 150 validation repertoires. Most TCR sequences were seen very rarely across donors, but some public TCRs occurred in many.

Sequenced sample: PBMCs. V is TRBV14 and J is TRBJ2-2; the D gene is possibly TRBD2 (7 bases). The source is a man younger than 35 in good health and CMV-seronegative. The CDR3: CASSQIRGASTGELFF. The CDR3, as DNA: TGTGCCAGCAGCCAGATCCGGGGGGCTAGTACCGGGGAGCTGTTTTTT.